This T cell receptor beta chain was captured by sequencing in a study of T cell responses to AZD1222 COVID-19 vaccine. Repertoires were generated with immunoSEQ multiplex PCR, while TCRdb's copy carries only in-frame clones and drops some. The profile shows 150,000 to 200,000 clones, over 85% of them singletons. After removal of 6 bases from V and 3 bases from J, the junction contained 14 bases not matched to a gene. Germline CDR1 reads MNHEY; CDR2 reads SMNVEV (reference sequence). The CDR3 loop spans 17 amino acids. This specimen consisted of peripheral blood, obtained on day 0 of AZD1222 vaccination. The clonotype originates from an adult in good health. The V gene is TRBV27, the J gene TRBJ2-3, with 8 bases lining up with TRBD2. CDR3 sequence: CASSLLTSVPFTDTQYF. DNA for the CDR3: TGTGCCAGCAGCCTCTTGACTAGCGTCCCGTTTACAGATACGCAGTATTTT.